These 8 T cell receptor beta chains share one sample of origin, sequenced in a study of human T cells and chemical hapten exposure. TCRdb re-analysed the RACE reads in MiXCR, keeping a single row per CDR3 protein. The sample contains tens of thousands of distinct CDR3 sequences, 9.6% of which appear only once. Sample time point: pre-sensitization, week 0. Treatment in this sample: therapeutic diphenylcyclopropenone sensitization with weekly scalp DPC. Sequences were derived from whole blood, sampled in connection with sensitization to the hapten diphenylcyclopropenone (DPC). The receptors derive from a woman aged 40 to 50 with alopecia areata. Some clones in this sample may be carry-over from other donors' samples.

This sequence joins TRBV24-1 and TRBJ2-1, with D perhaps matching TRBD2 (6 bases). Trimming took 9 bases from V and 0 from J, leaving 14 bases between them. The CDR3 contains 15 residues. Germline assignment: CDR1 KGHDR and CDR2 SFDVKD. The CDR3 sequence: CATGPGDSSYNEQFF. In nucleotides, the CDR3 is TGTGCCACCGGCCCGGGGGACTCCTCCTACAATGAGCAGTTCTTC.

The rearrangement uses TRBV28 and TRBJ1-4, with D possibly being TRBD1 (5 bases). The V gene lost 3 bases and the J gene lost 6 bases, with 20 bases spanning the gap. The CDR3 runs to 17 residues. Germline CDR1 MDHEN, CDR2 SYDVKM. CDR3 DNA: TGTGCCAGCAGTTTGAGGGGTTACGAAGCTTTGGATGAAAAACTGTTTTTT. This gives the protein CASSLRGYEALDEKLFF.

The chain joins TRBV7-9 to TRBJ1-1, with 7 bases aligning to TRBD1. This CDR3 comprises 14 residues. V lost 4 bases and J lost 4; bases outside the gene matches: 6. Germline CDR1 and CDR2: SEHNR and FQNEAQ (reference sequence). Here the CDR3 DNA reads TGTGCCAGCAGCTACCAGGGGGACAGCACTGAAGCTTTCTTT. Its protein product is CASSYQGDSTEAFF.

About this clonotype itself: A much more abundant neighbour one base away suggests this may be a read error. This rearrangement joins TRBV30 to TRBJ1-1, with D unclear. The germline gives CDR1 GTSNPN, CDR2 SVGIG (reference sequence). The CDR3 loop spans 12 amino acids. The CDR3 nucleotides read TGTGCCTGGAGTAGGCTGAACACTGAAACTTTCTTT. Translation: CAWSRLNTETFF.

The chain recombines TRBV6-1 with TRBJ2-5; TRBD1 aligns across 9 bases. J lost 4 bases, V lost 3 bases, and 15 bases had no gene match. Germline-derived CDR1 and CDR2 are MNHNS and SASEGT. This CDR3 has 18 residues. The CDR3: CASSDGNRGRLWLETQYF. The DNA of the CDR3 is TGTGCCAGCAGTGATGGAAACAGGGGGCGTTTATGGTTAGAGACCCAGTACTTC.

This clonotype was seen only once. The chain combines TRBV29-1 with TRBJ2-7; TRBD2 agrees at 13 bases. In germline, CDR1 is SQVTM, CDR2 ANQGSEA. With V trimmed by 2 bases and J by 1 base, 11 bases remained unmatched. This CDR3 region has 18 residues. Here the CDR3 reads CSVEYSKGLAGWSYEQYF. CDR3 coding DNA: TGCAGCGTTGAATATTCCAAGGGACTAGCGGGATGGTCCTACGAGCAGTACTTC.

The table lists this clonotype with a few counts. The chain has TRBV20-1 and TRBJ1-2; possibly TRBD1 for D (6 bases). V was trimmed by 5 bases and J by 0 bases, leaving 10 bases between them. Germline V gene lookup returns CDR1 DFQATT and CDR2 SNEGSKA (reference sequence). This CDR3 spans 13 amino acids. The CDR3 DNA reads TGCAGTGCTGAGACAGGAGCTAACTATGGCTACACCTTC. Translation gives CSAETGANYGYTF.

This clonotype was detected many times. The CDR3 sequence is CSARTGGNSPLHF. The CDR3 DNA sequence: TGCAGTGCTAGAACAGGGGGCAATTCACCCCTCCACTTT. This chain joins TRBV20-1 and TRBJ1-6, with 9 bases matching TRBD1. Germline CDR1 and CDR2: DFQATT and SNEGSKA (reference sequence). The CDR3 has 13 residues. V shed 2 bases and J 7 bases; nucleotides not matched to a gene: 0.